This is a list of T cell receptor beta chains from one sample in a study of beta chain features in type 1 diabetes. Profiling relied on immunoSEQ multiplex PCR, and the TCRdb table lists in-frame clones only, not all of them. The table lists about 260,000 clones, just over 20% of them singletons, with around 0.028% in the top ten. The sequenced sample consisted of naive CD4+ T cells from blood. The receptors were gathered from a woman aged 40-49 years with type 1 diabetes. CDR3s include the opening cysteine and the closing phenylalanine or tryptophan. The order of the fields is V gene, J gene, clone size, CDR3 protein. Some rows mark clone size as missing; the rest say once, few, many or name a class of expanded clone.

>TRBV5-1|TRBJ1-1|-
CASSLAGDTEAFF
>TRBV5-1|TRBJ2-1|-
CASSYPGLRYNEQFF
>TRBV27|TRBJ1-2|-
CASRRANYGYTF
>TRBV27|TRBJ1-2|-
CASSLSGPPGGVDGYTF
>TRBV5-6|TRBJ2-5|few
CASSRGRPEETQYF
>TRBV20-1|TRBJ2-1|-
CSAKSRDEQFF
>TRBV5-4|TRBJ1-1|few
CASSLAPGGRSTEAFF
>TRBV7-9|TRBJ1-6|few
CASSTDGNSPLHF
>TRBV29-1|TRBJ2-3|-
CSAYIPGQGRTDTQYF
>TRBV10-3|TRBJ1-2|-
CASDGGSGYTF
>TRBV9|TRBJ2-7|-
CASSVGVGDSLNF
>TRBV4-2|TRBJ2-3|-
CASSQDLDKAQYF
>TRBV4-1|TRBJ1-4|few
CASSLRQGPEKLFF
>TRBV9|TRBJ2-2|few
CASSVASHSSNTGELFF
>TRBV6-5|TRBJ1-2|-
CASSSDSDYGYTF
>TRBV9|TRBJ1-6|few
CASSGGASHSPLHF
>TRBV7-9|TRBJ2-5|-
CASSPGRRGGQETQYF
>TRBV6-5|TRBJ2-3|few
CASSSGDTQYF
>TRBV7-2|TRBJ1-2|few
CASSLTGTGAPYGYTF
>TRBV5-1|TRBJ2-5|-
CASRPGTPQETQYF
>TRBV6-6|TRBJ1-1|once
CASSYSGTGNTEAFF
>TRBV15|TRBJ2-2|-
CATSRDRVPGELFF
>TRBV15|TRBJ2-3|few
CATSRDLRQVSDTQYF
>TRBV6-5|TRBJ2-7|few
CASSYSRGGEQYF
>TRBV2|TRBJ1-5|few
CASRLTGGNQPQHF
>TRBV15|TRBJ1-5|-
CATSRGRGGRQPQHF
>TRBV7-2|TRBJ2-3|few
CASSPGLGPDTQYF
>TRBV9|TRBJ2-1|few
CASSVLPSSYNEQFF
>TRBV4-2|TRBJ1-5|-
CASSPAGVTGLNQAQHF
>TRBV5-1|TRBJ2-5|-
CASSVTGEETQYF
>TRBV7-2|TRBJ2-5|-
CASSFATSGGETQYF
>TRBV14|TRBJ2-2|few
CASSSHPLAGQGLPGELFF
>TRBV18|TRBJ2-3|few
CASSPGTGVATDTQYF
>TRBV28|TRBJ1-2|-
CASSLSGGSGYTF
>TRBV5-1|TRBJ1-4|-
CASSPEHGRGEKLFF
>TRBV18|TRBJ2-5|few
CASSRTEEETQYF
>TRBV30|TRBJ2-6|few
CAWKVWQGLSGANVLTF
>TRBV7-2|TRBJ2-7|few
CASSSPGQVFYEQYF
>TRBV11-1|TRBJ2-2|few
CASTLWADTGELFF
>TRBV7-7|TRBJ2-3|few
CASSPSWTDTQYF
>TRBV5-1|TRBJ2-5|-
CASKGTSGQETQYF
>TRBV9|TRBJ2-6|few
CASSVGGVAGANVLTF
>TRBV28|TRBJ2-7|few
CASSFRQSYEQYF
>TRBV5-1|TRBJ1-1|-
CASSRPGQGRLTEAFF
>TRBV5-1|TRBJ2-1|-
CASSPGGRNYNEQFF
>TRBV15|TRBJ1-1|-
CATSRGRDRGNTEAFF
>TRBV28|TRBJ1-5|-
CASLQGLQPQHF